One and the same sample provided the 10 T cell receptor beta chains below, sequenced in a study of neurological immune-mediated disorders. TCRdb re-analysed the 5' RACE reads in MiXCR, keeping a single row per CDR3 protein. Of tens of thousands of distinct CDR3 sequences listed, 4% are singletons. Sequencing was carried out using CD4+ T cells from blood. The receptors here all came from a woman between 40 and 50 years old in good health.

This clonotype was observed at least ten times. CDR3 bases: TGTGCCAGCAGCTCGCCAGGGGTACGAGTGGGTGAGCAGTACTTC. Protein sequence: CASSSPGVRVGEQYF. V gene TRBV7-2 combines with J gene TRBJ2-7; possible D gene TRBD1, 6 bases. The V and J ends lost 4 bases and 7 bases respectively, with 20 bases between them. The CDR3 length is 15 residues. Per the germline V gene, CDR1 is SGHTA and CDR2 is FQGNSA.

The chain is built from TRBV6-2 or TRBV6-3 and TRBJ2-1, with D perhaps matching TRBD1 or TRBD2 (5 bases each). Germline CDR1 is MNHEY and CDR2 is SVGEGT. V shed 2 bases and J shed 8 bases, with 7 bases lying between them. The CDR3 consists of 12 residues. The CDR3 region has the DNA TGTGCCAGCAGTTACAGGGGAGATGAGCAGTTCTTC. It yields the protein CASSYRGDEQFF.

In this sample, this clonotype turned up many times. The chain is built from TRBV20-1 and TRBJ1-1, with 7 bases matching TRBD1. The CDR3 covers 13 residues. V lost 6 bases, J lost 1 base, and 5 bases stayed unmatched. The germline CDR1 and CDR2 sequences are DFQATT and SNEGSKA (reference sequence). The chain's CDR3 is CSAAGGGNTEAFF. The CDR3 DNA reads as TGCAGTGCCGCAGGGGGGGGGAACACTGAAGCTTTCTTT.

This clonotype has ten or more counts. The rearrangement links TRBV28 to TRBJ1-2; D may be TRBD1 (5 bases). This CDR3 has 14 residues. Trimming took off 9 bases at V and 7 bases at J, with 21 bases between the two ends. Germline V CDR1 and CDR2: MDHEN, SYDVKM. This CDR3 is CASQPGRLSGGYTF. The CDR3 nucleotides read TGTGCCAGTCAACCGGGACGGCTTTCCGGTGGCTACACCTTC.

This clonotype was seen ten or more times. V is TRBV7-2 and J is TRBJ1-1, with 7 nucleotides matching TRBD1. The germline V gene has CDR1 SGHTA and CDR2 FQGNSA. The J segment lost 7 bases and the V segment lost 1 base, leaving 3 bases of the junction unmatched. The CDR3 sequence is 13 residues long. Written as DNA, the CDR3 is TGTGCCAGCAGCTTAGGGCAGGGGGATGAAGCTTTCTTT. It encodes CASSLGQGDEAFF. Together with reference TRBV7-2 and TRBJ1-1, the CDR3 gives the full variable domain: GAGVSQSPSNKVTEKGKDVELRCDPISGHTALYWYRQSLGQGLEFLIYFQGNSAPDKSGLPSDRFSAERTGGSVSTLTIQRTQQEDSAVYLCASSLGQGDEAFFGQGTRLTVV.

This clonotype was observed many times. The chain carries TRBV5-1 and TRBJ2-7; 9 nucleotides match TRBD1. Germline assignment: CDR1 SGHRS and CDR2 YFSETQ. There are 15 residues in the CDR3. V was clipped by 1 base and J by 6 bases; unmatched bases: 8. CDR3 bases: TGCGCCAGCAGCTTGAGGGCGGGACAGGGCGCCGAGCAGTACTTC. It encodes CASSLRAGQGAEQYF.

In this sample, this clonotype turned up many times. The V and J genes are TRBV27 and TRBJ1-5; 7 bases agree with TRBD1. J gave up 6 bases and V 7 bases, and 21 bases lay outside the gene matches. Germline V CDR1 and CDR2: MNHEY, SMNVEV (reference sequence). The length of the CDR3 is 18 residues. CDR3 residues: CASIRGSGSTGSCQPQHF. As DNA, the CDR3 is TGTGCCAGCATCCGAGGTTCGGGGTCGACAGGGTCCTGTCAGCCCCAGCATTTT.

This clonotype was observed at least ten times. The chain recombines TRBV3-1 with TRBJ1-2; D not resolved. From germline, CDR1 is LGHDT and CDR2 YNNKEL (reference sequence). The germline V and J ends were trimmed by 0 bases and 6 bases, with 11 bases remaining between them. The CDR3 sequence is 14 residues long. CDR3 sequence reads: CASSQDVETDGYTF. DNA for the CDR3: TGTGCCAGCAGCCAAGATGTGGAGACGGATGGCTACACCTTC.

This clonotype has at least ten counts. The chain recombines TRBV29-1 with TRBJ2-7; TRBD1 matches 9 bases. Per germline, CDR1 SQVTM and CDR2 ANQGSEA. This CDR3 is 14 amino acids long. V lost 6 bases and J lost 5; bases outside the gene matches: 11. The chain's CDR3 is CSVAFGTGWNEQYF. The CDR3 DNA follows: TGCAGCGTCGCTTTTGGGACAGGGTGGAACGAGCAGTACTTC.

Many counts were recorded for this clonotype. This chain joins TRBV7-8 and TRBJ2-7; the match to TRBD2 covers 7 bases. Trimming at V came to 2 bases and at J to 4 bases, leaving 14 bases not matched to a gene. The germline gives CDR1 SGHVS, CDR2 FQNEAQ. The CDR3 runs 17 residues. CDR3 nucleotide sequence: TGTGCCAGCAGCTTAAGGAGTTCTAGCGGATTAGCGTACGAGCAGTACTTC. Amino acid sequence: CASSLRSSSGLAYEQYF.